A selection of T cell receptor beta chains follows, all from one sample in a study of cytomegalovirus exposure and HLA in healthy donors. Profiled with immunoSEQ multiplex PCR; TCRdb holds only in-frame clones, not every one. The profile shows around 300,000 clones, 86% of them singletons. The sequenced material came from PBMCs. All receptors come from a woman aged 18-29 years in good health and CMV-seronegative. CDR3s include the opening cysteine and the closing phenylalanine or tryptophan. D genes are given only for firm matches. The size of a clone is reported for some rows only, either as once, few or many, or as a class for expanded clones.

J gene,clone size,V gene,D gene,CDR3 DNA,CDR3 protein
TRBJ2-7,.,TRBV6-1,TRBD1,TGTGCCAGCATCTGGACAGGGCGATCCGAGCAGTACTTC,CASIWTGRSEQYF
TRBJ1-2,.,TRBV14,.,TGTGCCAGCAGCCAAACAGGGTTGGGTGGCTACACCTTC,CASSQTGLGGYTF
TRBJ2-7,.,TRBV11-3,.,TGTGCCAGCAGCCTAAGACAGAACCGAGAAAGCTCCTACGAGCAGTACTTC,CASSLRQNRESSYEQYF
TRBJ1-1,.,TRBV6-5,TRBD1,TGTGCCAGCAGGGACAGGGCAGGCACTGAAGCTTTCTTT,CASRDRAGTEAFF
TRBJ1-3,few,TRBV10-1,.,TGCGCCAGCAGCGATCCAGGGTCCTCTGGAAACACCATATATTTT,CASSDPGSSGNTIYF
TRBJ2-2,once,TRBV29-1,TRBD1,TGCAGCGTTGAGACGGGACAGACGAACACCGGGGAGCTGTTTTTT,CSVETGQTNTGELFF
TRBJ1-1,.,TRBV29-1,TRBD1,TGCAGCGTTGAGGGACAGGGGAAAACTGAAGCTTTCTTT,CSVEGQGKTEAFF
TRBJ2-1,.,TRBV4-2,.,TGTGCCAGCAGCCAAGATCCCCTGCGTACCTACAATGAGCAGTTCTTC,CASSQDPLRTYNEQFF
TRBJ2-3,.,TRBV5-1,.,TGCGCCACCGCGGCAGACACAGATACGCAGTATTTT,CATAADTDTQYF
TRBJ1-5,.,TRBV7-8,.,TGTGCCAGCAGCCCTACCCGGGGGAGCAATCAGCCCCAGCATTTT,CASSPTRGSNQPQHF
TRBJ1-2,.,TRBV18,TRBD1,TGTGCCAGCTCACCGCCGGGACAGGGGGACTATGGCTACACCTTC,CASSPPGQGDYGYTF
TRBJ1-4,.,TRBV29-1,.,TGCAGCGCCGCGAGGGGGGGCAGAAGGGCTAGTGAAAAACTGTTTTTT,CSAARGGRRASEKLFF
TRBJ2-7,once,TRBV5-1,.,TGCGCCAGCAGCACCTTATTCCGGGGGGAGCAGTACTTC,CASSTLFRGEQYF
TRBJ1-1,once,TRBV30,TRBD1,TGTGCCTGGAGAGTCACGATATTTCGACAGGGACCGAGGGGCACTGAAGCTTTCTTT,CAWRVTIFRQGPRGTEAFF
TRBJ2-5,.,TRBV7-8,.,TGTGCCAGCAGCTCGGAGAGACCCCAAGAGACCCAGTACTTC,CASSSERPQETQYF
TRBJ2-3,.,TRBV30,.,TGTGCCTGGAGTGTACAGGGGAGGACTTTTTTT,CAWSVQGRTFF
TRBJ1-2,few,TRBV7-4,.,TGTGCCAGCAGCAAACCCCGGGACAAGGAAGCTAACTATGGCTACACCTTC,CASSKPRDKEANYGYTF
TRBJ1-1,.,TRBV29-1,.,TGCAGCGTTGAAGCCAGACAGGCGAACACTGAAGCTTTCTTT,CSVEARQANTEAFF
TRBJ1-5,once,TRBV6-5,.,TGTGCCAGCAGTTACCCCTCGGGAGCCCAGCATTTT,CASSYPSGAQHF
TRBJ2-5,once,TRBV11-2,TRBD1,TGTGCCAGCAGCGGGACCTTAAGGGGGCGCGGGGAGACCCAGTACTTC,CASSGTLRGRGETQYF
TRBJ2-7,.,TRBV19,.,TGTGCCAGTAGTTCCAGTGGGTGGAGCTACGAGCAGTACTTC,CASSSSGWSYEQYF
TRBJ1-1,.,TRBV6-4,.,TGTGCCAGCGGCAGGGAGAGGGGGACTGAAGCTTTCTTT,CASGRERGTEAFF
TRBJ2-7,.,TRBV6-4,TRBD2,TGTGCCAGCAGTGAGGCAGCGGGGGAGGCCTACGAGCAGTACTTC,CASSEAAGEAYEQYF
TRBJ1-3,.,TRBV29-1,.,TGCAGCGTTGAAGATGACTCCAGGGACACCATATATTTT,CSVEDDSRDTIYF
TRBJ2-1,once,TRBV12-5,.,TGTGCTAGTGGAAGGACAGACCCGAATGAGCAGTTCTTC,CASGRTDPNEQFF
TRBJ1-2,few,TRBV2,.,TGTGCCCCCACCGGGGGGGAAGGTCGCTACACCTTC,CAPTGGEGRYTF
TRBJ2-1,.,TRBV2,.,TGTGCCAGCATTCGTTGGACATCAAGGACCTACAATGAGCAGTTCTTC,CASIRWTSRTYNEQFF
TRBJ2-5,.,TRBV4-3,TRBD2,TGCGCCAGCAGCCAAGATACGACTAGCGGGGTCACGGAGACCCAGTACTTC,CASSQDTTSGVTETQYF
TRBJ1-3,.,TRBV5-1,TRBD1,TGCGCCAGCAGCCAGGACAGGGGAAACACCATATATTTT,CASSQDRGNTIYF
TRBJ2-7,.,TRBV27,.,TGTGCCAGCAGTTTCTTCGGCAGGGGCTACGAGCAGTACTTC,CASSFFGRGYEQYF
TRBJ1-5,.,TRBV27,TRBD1,TGTGCCAGCAGTATGGGGACAGGCAATCAGCCCCAGCATTTT,CASSMGTGNQPQHF
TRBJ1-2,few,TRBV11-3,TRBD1,TGTGCCAGCAGCTCCGACAGGGCCTATGGCTACACCTTC,CASSSDRAYGYTF
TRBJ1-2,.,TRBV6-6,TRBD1,TGTGCCAGCAGTTACTCGGGGGACAGGGGCTATGGCTACACCTTC,CASSYSGDRGYGYTF
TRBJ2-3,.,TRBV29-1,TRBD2,TGCAGCGATTTTCGGCGGGAGGGAGATACGCAGTATTTT,CSDFRREGDTQYF
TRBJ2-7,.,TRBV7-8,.,TGTGCCAGCAGCTTAGGTCTAGCGAGATACGAGCAGTACTTC,CASSLGLARYEQYF
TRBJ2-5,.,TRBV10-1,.,TGCGCCAGCAGTACAGGGTGGGGGACCCAGTACTTC,CASSTGWGTQYF
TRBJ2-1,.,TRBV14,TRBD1,TGTGCCAGCAGCCAAGGCCAGGGGGTCTACAATGAGCAGTTCTTC,CASSQGQGVYNEQFF
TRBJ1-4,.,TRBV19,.,TGTGCCAGTAGTATTTCTGCCCCGGGTCTTAGAGAAAAACTGTTTTTT,CASSISAPGLREKLFF
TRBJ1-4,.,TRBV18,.,TGTGCCAGCTCAACAACCCGGGGACTGTTTTTT,CASSTTRGLFF
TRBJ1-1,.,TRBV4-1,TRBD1,TGCGCCAGCAGCCAACAGACAGGGACGAACACTGAAGCTTTCTTT,CASSQQTGTNTEAFF
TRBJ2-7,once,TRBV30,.,TGTGCCTGGAGTGTACCTTACGGCTCCTACGAGCAGTACTTC,CAWSVPYGSYEQYF
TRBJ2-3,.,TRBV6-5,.,TGTGCCAGCAGTTACTCGCTAGGCGTTAGTTTGGGTACGCAGTATTTT,CASSYSLGVSLGTQYF
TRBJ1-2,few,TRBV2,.,TGTGCCAGCAGTTCAACACGGGGGTATGGCTACACCTTC,CASSSTRGYGYTF
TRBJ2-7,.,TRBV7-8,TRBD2,TGTGCCAGCAGCCCCGGGGGGACTAGCGGCTACGAGCAGTACTTC,CASSPGGTSGYEQYF
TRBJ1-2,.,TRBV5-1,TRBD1,TGCGCCAGCAGCTTGTTGGGGGGACAGGTGCATTTTAACTATGGCTACACCTTC,CASSLLGGQVHFNYGYTF
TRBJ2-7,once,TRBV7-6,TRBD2,TGTGCCAGCAGCTTAGCGCTTACTAGCGGGAGTGTTGGAGAGCAGTACTTC,CASSLALTSGSVGEQYF
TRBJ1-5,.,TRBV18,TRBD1,TGTGCCAGCTCAAAAGACAGGGTAATTCAGCCCCAGCATTTT,CASSKDRVIQPQHF
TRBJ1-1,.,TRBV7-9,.,TGTGCCAGCAGCTTCCGGGATCCAAACACTGAAGCTTTCTTT,CASSFRDPNTEAFF
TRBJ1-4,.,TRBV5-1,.,TGCGCCAGCAGCTTGGACCGCGGGGCGGGTCGAGAAAAACTGTTTTTT,CASSLDRGAGREKLFF
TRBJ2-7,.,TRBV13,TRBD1,TGTGCCAGCAGCCACAGTCCCGGGACAGGGAGGTACGAGCAGTACTTC,CASSHSPGTGRYEQYF
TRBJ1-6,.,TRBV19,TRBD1,TGTGCCAGTAGTACTGGGACAGCGAATTCACCCCTCCACTTT,CASSTGTANSPLHF
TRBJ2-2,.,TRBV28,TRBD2,TGTGCCAGCAGCCGACGCGGGGGTGGAAGTGCCGGGGAGCTGTTTTTT,CASSRRGGGSAGELFF
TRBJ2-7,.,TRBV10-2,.,TGCGCCAGCAGTGACGCCGGACAGCACGAGCAGTACTTC,CASSDAGQHEQYF
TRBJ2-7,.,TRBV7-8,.,TGTGCCAGCAGCCGATGGGTGGGCAACGAGCAGTACTTC,CASSRWVGNEQYF
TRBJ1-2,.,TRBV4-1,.,TGCGCCAGCAGCCAAGATCAGGGGCGGTATGGCTACACCTTC,CASSQDQGRYGYTF
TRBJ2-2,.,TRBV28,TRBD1,TGTGCCAGCAGTTTGGGGACAGAAAGCCACGGGGAGCTGTTTTTT,CASSLGTESHGELFF
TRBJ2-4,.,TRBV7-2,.,TGTGCCAGCAGCTTAACAGACATTCAGTACTTC,CASSLTDIQYF
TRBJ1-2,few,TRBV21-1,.,TGTGCCAGCAGCAAAGAAAGGGGCCGCTATGGCTACACCTTC,CASSKERGRYGYTF
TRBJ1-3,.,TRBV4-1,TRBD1,TGCGCCAGCAGCCCCCTAGGACAGGGTAGGGGAAACACCATATATTTT,CASSPLGQGRGNTIYF